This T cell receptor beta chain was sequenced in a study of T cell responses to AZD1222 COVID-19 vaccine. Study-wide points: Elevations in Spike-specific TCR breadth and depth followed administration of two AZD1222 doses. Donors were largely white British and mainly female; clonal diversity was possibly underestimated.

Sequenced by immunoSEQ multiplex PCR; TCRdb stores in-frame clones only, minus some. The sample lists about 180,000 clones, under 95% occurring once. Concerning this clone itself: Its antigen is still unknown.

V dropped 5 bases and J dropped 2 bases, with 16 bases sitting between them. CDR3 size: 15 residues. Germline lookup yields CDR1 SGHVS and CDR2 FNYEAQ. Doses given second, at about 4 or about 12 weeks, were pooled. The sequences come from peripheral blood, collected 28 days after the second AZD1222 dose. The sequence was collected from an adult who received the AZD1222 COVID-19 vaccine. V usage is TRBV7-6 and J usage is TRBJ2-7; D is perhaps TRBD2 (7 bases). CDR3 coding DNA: TGTGCCAGCAGCGGGGGCGGGAGCCCCCCCTACGAGCAGTACTTC. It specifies CASSGGGSPPYEQYF. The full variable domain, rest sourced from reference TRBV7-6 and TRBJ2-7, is GAGVSQSPRYKVTKRGQDVALRCDPISGHVSLYWYRQALGQGPEFLTYFNYEAQQDKSGLPNDRFSAERPEGSISTLTIQRTEQRDSAMYRCASSGGGSPPYEQYFGPGTRLTVT.